The 32 T cell receptor beta chains in this list originate from one sample, sequenced in a study of T cells after yellow fever vaccination. Each CDR3 protein is one row after TCRdb ran MiXCR on the 5' RACE reads. The sample holds a few hundred thousand distinct CDR3 sequences, about a sixth seen once. Sequencing used PBMCs, obtained around 5 days after the first yellow fever vaccination. These receptors originate from a man aged 18 to 35 who received the YFV17D yellow fever vaccine.

The chain joins TRBV18 to TRBJ1-4; 9 nucleotides line up with TRBD1. V dropped 0 bases and J dropped 7; count of bases not matched to a gene: 3. This CDR3 is built from 15 residues. The germline CDR1 and CDR2 sequences are KGHSH and LQKENI. The CDR3 here is CASSPPTDRGEKLFF. The DNA for the CDR3 is TGTGCCAGCTCACCACCGACGGACAGGGGTGAAAAACTGTTTTTT.

This chain uses TRBV4-1 with TRBJ2-7, with D possibly TRBD1 on 5 matching bases. The CDR3 length is 14 residues. Per the germline V gene, CDR1 is MGHRA and CDR2 is YSYEKL. The V end lost 1 base, the J end lost 0 bases, and 7 bases lay between the germline ends. CDR3 sequence reads: CASSQAGISYEQYF. The CDR3 nucleotides are TGCGCCAGCAGCCAAGCAGGGATCTCCTACGAGCAGTACTTC.

This clonotype was counted a few times. The rearrangement links TRBV4-1 to TRBJ1-1, with D possibly matching TRBD1 (5 bases). Germline CDR1 reads MGHRA; CDR2 reads YSYEKL. The CDR3 sequence is 18 residues long. V was cut by 2 bases and J by 0 bases, with 19 bases left in between. The CDR3 sequence: CASSQLAPGGGLNTEAFF. The CDR3 DNA reads TGCGCCAGCAGCCAACTCGCCCCCGGGGGGGGACTGAACACTGAAGCTTTCTTT.

The V and J genes are TRBV20-1 and TRBJ2-3; 7 positions match TRBD1. Germline CDR1 DFQATT, CDR2 SNEGSKA (reference sequence). After removal of 1 base from V and 3 bases from J, the junction contained 7 bases not matched to a gene. The CDR3 runs to 15 residues. In nucleotides, the CDR3 is TGCAGTGCTAGAGCGCAGGGGGTAGGAACAGATACGCAGTATTTT. Its translation is CSARAQGVGTDTQYF.

The chain joins TRBV4-3 to TRBJ2-2; TRBD2 matches at 9 bases. This CDR3 spans 15 amino acids. Per the germline V gene, CDR1 is LGHNA and CDR2 is YSLEER. V shed 4 bases and J 4 bases; nucleotides not matched to a gene: 4. The CDR3 protein is CASSPSGVFTGELFF. DNA of the CDR3: TGCGCCAGCAGCCCTAGCGGGGTATTCACCGGGGAGCTGTTTTTT.

This clonotype came up a few times. This chain connects TRBV24-1 to TRBJ1-5; D perhaps matches TRBD1 (5 bases). The CDR3 is 13 amino acids. V was clipped by 0 bases and J by 8 bases, with 7 bases between them. Germline values: CDR1 KGHDR, CDR2 SFDVKD. The CDR3 region is CATSDLGAEPQHF. The CDR3, as DNA: TGTGCCACCAGTGATTTGGGGGCTGAGCCCCAGCATTTT.

This chain uses TRBV15 with TRBJ2-1, with D possibly TRBD1 on 6 matching bases. Germline values: CDR1 LNHNV, CDR2 YYDKDF (reference sequence). The CDR3 is 12 amino acids. Trimming cost V 5 bases and J 9 bases, with 11 bases left between them. The CDR3 nucleotides read TGTGCCACCAGCCACAGGGTAGGTGAGCAGTTCTTC. Residues: CATSHRVGEQFF.

The chain joins TRBV5-1 to TRBJ2-5; 8 bases agree with TRBD2. The CDR3 totals 12 residues. V was pared by 6 bases and J by 4 bases, with 2 bases of the junction left unmatched. Germline CDR1 and CDR2: SGHRS and YFSETQ. CDR3 region: CASKAGVETQYF. In DNA form, the CDR3 reads TGCGCCAGCAAAGCGGGGGTAGAGACCCAGTACTTC.

This clonotype came up a few times. V and J are TRBV27 and TRBJ1-2, with D perhaps TRBD1 (6 bases). The V gene lost 5 bases and the J gene lost 4 bases, with 17 bases spanning the gap. The CDR3 loop spans 15 amino acids. Germline-derived CDR1 and CDR2 are MNHEY and SMNVEV (reference sequence). The CDR3 region has the DNA TGTGCCAGCAGTACATCTCTCAGGGGAAGCTATGGCTACACCTTC. It is translated as CASSTSLRGSYGYTF.

In this sample, this clonotype turned up once. The rearrangement links TRBV28 to TRBJ2-3; TRBD2 aligns across 10 bases. The length of the CDR3 is 16 residues. Germline-derived CDR1 and CDR2 are MDHEN and SYDVKM. J gave up 6 bases and V 3 bases, and 9 bases lay outside the gene matches. CDR3 nucleotides: TGTGCCAGCAGTTTGGGGAGCGGGGGGGCCGCTGATACGCAGTATTTT. Its translation is CASSLGSGGAADTQYF.

This clonotype appeared a few times. V usage is TRBV10-3 and J usage is TRBJ2-3, with D tentatively TRBD1 (5 bases). Trimming pared 5 bases from V and 4 bases from J, leaving 10 bases between. CDR1 ENHRY and CDR2 SYGVKD come from the germline V gene. The CDR3 length is 13 residues. The CDR3 nucleotides read TGTGCCATCAGTCTACAGGATTCAGATACGCAGTATTTT. Encoded protein: CAISLQDSDTQYF.

V is TRBV2 and J is TRBJ1-4, with TRBD1 matching over 7 bases. The trim removed 4 bases at V and 7 bases at J, leaving 15 bases unmatched. The V gene's germline CDR1 is SNHLY and CDR2 FYNNEI. This CDR3 contains 17 residues. CDR3 residues: CASSVPDTGVGVEKLFF. The CDR3 nucleotides are TGTGCCAGCAGTGTCCCTGACACAGGGGTGGGAGTTGAAAAACTGTTTTTT.

There are many counts of this clonotype. The chain couples TRBV12-3 or TRBV12-4 to TRBJ1-5; D may be TRBD1 (5 bases). CDR3 length equals 13 residues. V was shortened by 5 bases and J by 7 bases, with 12 bases between the two germline ends. This chain's CDR3 is CASSPGGRQPQHF. CDR3 nucleotide sequence: TGTGCCAGCAGTCCTGGGGGGAGACAGCCCCAGCATTTT.

This clonotype has just a few counts. The chain is built from TRBV6-1 and TRBJ2-5, with D possibly being TRBD1 (6 bases). V lost 6 bases, J lost 5 bases, and 13 bases lay in between. CDR1 MNHNS and CDR2 SASEGT come from the germline V gene. The CDR3 extends over 13 amino acids. CDR3 nucleotide sequence: TGTGCCAGCAGACCAACAGGGCGGGAGACCCAGTACTTC. Protein sequence: CASRPTGRETQYF.

V and J are TRBV6-5 and TRBJ1-1, with TRBD1 matching 9 bases. Germline V gene sequence: CDR1 MNHEY, CDR2 SVGAGI. The V and J ends lost 0 bases and 4 bases, in that order; junction bases with no gene match: 12. CDR3 size: 18 residues. This chain's CDR3 is CASSYSPYRGRWVTEAFF. DNA for the CDR3: TGTGCCAGCAGTTACTCGCCCTACAGGGGGCGGTGGGTCACTGAAGCTTTCTTT.

The J gene is TRBJ2-1, the V gene TRBV3-1; D is uncertain. Germline lookup yields CDR1 LGHDT and CDR2 YNNKEL (reference sequence). The CDR3 runs 11 residues. The V and J ends lost 0 bases and 13 bases respectively, with 7 bases between them. The CDR3 coding sequence is TGTGCCAGCAGCCAAGAAACCAGACAGTTCTTC. Its protein product is CASSQETRQFF.

The chain combines TRBV4-1 with TRBJ2-2; either TRBD1 or TRBD2 may fit D (5 bases each). Per germline, CDR1 MGHRA and CDR2 YSYEKL. The CDR3 length is 17 residues. Trimming shortened V by 0 bases and J by 0 bases, and 11 bases separated the two germline ends. Here the CDR3 reads CASSQESRGANTGELFF. DNA of the CDR3: TGCGCCAGCAGCCAAGAGAGTCGAGGGGCGAACACCGGGGAGCTGTTTTTT.

This clonotype was counted between two and nine times. The rearrangement joins TRBV12-3 or TRBV12-4 to TRBJ1-1; D is uncertain. This CDR3 has 15 residues. The V and J ends lost 6 bases and 0 bases respectively, with 14 bases between them. CDR3 sequence (DNA): TGTGCCAGCAGGTCCATGGGTGGGCTGAACACTGAAGCTTTCTTT. Residues: CASRSMGGLNTEAFF.

This clonotype came up many times. The chain combines TRBV6-4 with TRBJ2-7, with D perhaps matching TRBD1 (6 bases). This CDR3 spans 15 amino acids. The germline gives CDR1 MRHNA, CDR2 SNTAGT. V lost 2 bases to trimming and J lost 4 bases, with 15 bases between them. CDR3 protein: CASSDGTGKIYEQYF. The CDR3 nucleotides read TGTGCCAGCAGTGACGGAACAGGGAAAATTTACGAGCAGTACTTC.

V usage is TRBV20-1 and J usage is TRBJ2-1; perhaps TRBD2 as D (6 bases). Germline V lookup: CDR1 DFQATT, CDR2 SNEGSKA (reference sequence). The CDR3 spans 15 residues. V was shortened by 2 bases and J by 2 bases, with 13 bases between the two germline ends. The CDR3 nucleotides read TGCAGTGCTAGATCGGCGGGGCTGACCTACAATGAGCAGTTCTTC. This codes for CSARSAGLTYNEQFF.

This clonotype was recorded a few times. The rearrangement uses TRBV6-1 and TRBJ2-7; possible D gene TRBD1, 6 bases. Germline lookup yields CDR1 MNHNS and CDR2 SASEGT. This CDR3 region has 13 residues. Trimming stripped 5 bases from V and 9 bases from J, with 17 bases between. CDR3 nucleotide sequence: TGTGCCAGCAGTCCCCGCAGGGGTAGGGGGCAGTACTTC. As protein: CASSPRRGRGQYF.

Only a few counts were recorded for this clonotype. J is TRBJ1-3 and V is TRBV6-5; 9 bases agree with TRBD1. CDR3 length equals 15 residues. The V gene's germline CDR1 is MNHEY and CDR2 SVGAGI. V dropped 4 bases and J dropped 7; count of bases not matched to a gene: 8. CDR3 amino acids: CASSFTRQGVNTIYF. CDR3 nucleotides: TGTGCCAGCAGTTTTACGAGACAGGGGGTGAACACCATATATTTT.

V usage is TRBV7-2 and J usage is TRBJ2-3; D ambiguous. CDR1 is SGHTA and CDR2 is FQGNSA in the germline V gene. This CDR3 is built from 14 residues. Trimming left V 1 base short and J 6 bases short, with 11 bases between. Here the CDR3 DNA reads TGTGCCAGCAGCTTAGATGGTCCTTTGGATACGCAGTATTTT. Translation: CASSLDGPLDTQYF.

This clonotype was seen a few times. The chain links TRBV20-1 to TRBJ2-4; tentative D call: TRBD1 (5 bases). Per germline, CDR1 DFQATT and CDR2 SNEGSKA (reference sequence). The CDR3 contains 14 residues. Trimming stripped 6 bases from V and 1 base from J, with 13 bases between. CDR3 coding DNA: TGCAGTGCAACTGTTCCAGGGGCCAAAAACATTCAGTACTTC. Encoded protein: CSATVPGAKNIQYF.

The chain couples TRBV12-3 or TRBV12-4 to TRBJ2-7; unclear D gene. The V end was cut by 1 base, the J end by 7 bases, with 8 bases between. CDR3 length equals 12 residues. As DNA, the CDR3 is TGTGCCAGCAGTTTAGGGGTGGAGGAGCAGTACTTC. Its translation is CASSLGVEEQYF.

This chain joins TRBV7-2 and TRBJ1-1; D gene uncertain. The CDR3 spans 13 residues. Germline V lookup: CDR1 SGHTA, CDR2 FQGNSA. V lost 7 bases and J 1 base, leaving 10 bases between the germline ends. For the CDR3, the DNA is TGTGCCAGCACCAGGCGCCGGAACACTGAAGCTTTCTTT. This sequence encodes CASTRRRNTEAFF.

This clonotype was counted ten times or more. The genes are TRBV5-1 and TRBJ1-5; TRBD1 is a possible D gene (6 bases). Germline V gives CDR1 SGHRS, CDR2 YFSETQ. CDR3 size: 14 residues. With 4 bases removed from V and 6 bases from J, the gap between germline ends came to 14 bases. The DNA for the CDR3 is TGCGCCAGCAGCCTAGGTGGGGGGCGTCAGCCCCAGCATTTT. It yields the protein CASSLGGGRQPQHF. Full variable domain (missing parts from reference TRBV5-1 and TRBJ1-5): KAGVTQTPRYLIKTRGQQVTLSCSPISGHRSVSWYQQTPGQGLQFLFEYFSETQRNKGNFPGRFSGRQFSNSRSEMNVSTLELGDSALYLCASSLGGGRQPQHFGDGTRLSIL.

The table lists this clonotype with a few counts. V gene TRBV7-3 combines with J gene TRBJ2-7, with 7 bases that match TRBD2. CDR3 length equals 19 residues. Germline values: CDR1 SGHTA, CDR2 FQGTGA. Trimming removed 1 base from V and 1 base from J; junction bases left unmatched: 16. CDR3 residues: CASSLKRVPGGSRSYEQYF. In nucleotides, the CDR3 is TGTGCCAGCAGCTTAAAGCGTGTTCCCGGGGGGTCCCGTTCCTACGAGCAGTACTTC.

This clonotype showed up just a few times. This chain joins TRBV13 and TRBJ2-2, with 9 bases that match TRBD1. Germline loops: CDR1 PRHDT, CDR2 FYEKMQ (reference sequence). Trimming at V came to 2 bases and at J to 2 bases, leaving 6 bases not matched to a gene. The CDR3 contains 17 residues. Here the CDR3 DNA reads TGTGCCAGCAGCTTACCCTGGGGACAGGGAAACACCGGGGAGCTGTTTTTT. This sequence encodes CASSLPWGQGNTGELFF.

This clonotype was detected a few times. The chain couples TRBV12-3 or TRBV12-4 to TRBJ1-1; 7 bases align to TRBD1. The length of the CDR3 is 12 residues. Losses at the gene ends were 7 bases for V and 11 bases for J; bases not matched to a gene: 10. CDR3 residues: CASKTTGLMAFF. DNA for the CDR3: TGTGCCAGCAAAACGACAGGGCTGATGGCTTTCTTT.

The chain has TRBV7-2 and TRBJ2-5; 8 nucleotides agree with TRBD2. From germline, CDR1 is SGHTA and CDR2 FQGNSA. The CDR3 loop spans 16 amino acids. Trimming at V came to 5 bases and at J to 2 bases, leaving 10 bases not matched to a gene. The DNA of the CDR3 is TGTGCCAGCAGCCCGGACCGGGGGGGACAACAAGAGACCCAGTACTTC. This translates into CASSPDRGGQQETQYF. The entire variable domain, with the rest obtained from reference TRBV7-2 and TRBJ2-5, is as follows: GAGVSQSPSNKVTEKGKDVELRCDPISGHTALYWYRQSLGQGLEFLIYFQGNSAPDKSGLPSDRFSAERTGGSVSTLTIQRTQQEDSAVYLCASSPDRGGQQETQYFGPGTRLLVL.

The sample holds many counts of this clonotype. The chain joins TRBV6-2 or TRBV6-3 to TRBJ2-1, with 9 nucleotides matching TRBD2. This CDR3 spans 17 amino acids. The trim removed 0 bases at V and 4 bases at J, leaving 7 bases unmatched. CDR1 is MNHEY and CDR2 is SVGEGT in the germline V gene. CDR3 coding DNA: TGTGCCAGCAGTTACTCGGCCCCTAGCGGGGTATACAATGAGCAGTTCTTC. This sequence encodes CASSYSAPSGVYNEQFF.